Following are 9 T cell receptor beta chains from one sample sequenced in a study of T cell repertoires in ileal Crohn's disease. TCRdb keeps only in-frame clones here, not all; method: immunoSEQ multiplex PCR. The table lists approximately 10,000 clones, approximately 77% of them singletons, with less than 10% in the top ten. Time point specified: neoterminal ileum biopsy at postoperative endoscopy, about 6 months after surgery. Sequencing was performed on ileal tissue. Receptors originate from an adult with Crohn's disease.

The V and J genes are TRBV10-2 and TRBJ2-7, with TRBD1 matching over 7 bases. There are 15 residues in the CDR3. J gave up 3 bases and V 3 bases, and 8 bases lay outside the gene matches. CDR1 and CDR2 (germline): WSHSY, SAAADI. CDR3 bases: TGCGCCAGCAGTGATTCAGGGGGATGGAGCTACGAGCAGTACTTC. This sequence encodes CASSDSGGWSYEQYF.

This sequence joins TRBV7-4 and TRBJ1-2, with 9 bases fitting TRBD1. The CDR3 is made up of 15 amino acids. J lost 1 base, V lost 3 bases, and 3 bases had no gene match. Germline CDR1 reads SGHVT; CDR2 reads SQSDAQ. CDR3 region: CASSLGQGVNYGYTF. CDR3 coding DNA: TGTGCCAGCAGCTTGGGACAGGGTGTTAACTATGGCTACACCTTC.

This sequence joins TRBV6-6 and TRBJ1-2, with TRBD1 identical over 8 bases. Trimming cost V 6 bases and J 8 bases; bases outside gene matches: 14. The germline gives CDR1 MNHNY, CDR2 SVGAGI (reference sequence). CDR3 length: 15 residues. The CDR3: CASSPAVRQGNGYTF. CDR3 nucleotides: TGTGCCAGCAGCCCGGCCGTGCGACAGGGGAACGGCTACACCTTC.

The rearrangement joins TRBV2 to TRBJ2-2; D may be TRBD2 (6 bases). This CDR3 comprises 16 residues. V dropped 0 bases and J dropped 3 bases, with 11 bases sitting between them. Looked up from germline, CDR1 is SNHLY and CDR2 is FYNNEI. In DNA form, the CDR3 reads TGTGCCAGCAGTGAAGCGCAGCTAGCGCACACCGGGGAGCTGTTTTTT. This codes for CASSEAQLAHTGELFF.

J is TRBJ2-5 and V is TRBV5-4; perhaps TRBD2 as D (6 bases). The V and J ends lost 4 bases and 5 bases respectively, with 15 bases between them. The length of the CDR3 is 14 residues. Germline V gives CDR1 SGHNT, CDR2 YYREEE (reference sequence). The CDR3 nucleotides are TGTGCCAGCAGCCCCGGACTACGGCGGGAGACCCAGTACTTC. Its protein product is CASSPGLRRETQYF.

V gene TRBV19 combines with J gene TRBJ1-5; 7 bases map to TRBD1. Germline loops: CDR1 LNHDA, CDR2 SQIVND (reference sequence). The length of the CDR3 is 18 residues. Trimming at V came to 7 bases and at J to 0 bases, leaving 15 bases not matched to a gene. This chain's CDR3 is CASTQFPPGTDSNQPQHF. CDR3 DNA: TGTGCCAGTACCCAGTTCCCCCCCGGGACAGATAGCAATCAGCCCCAGCATTTT.

This rearrangement joins TRBV6-6 to TRBJ1-5; D is unclear. V lost 4 bases, J lost 4 bases, and 8 bases lay in between. CDR1 MNHNY and CDR2 SVGAGI come from the germline V gene (reference sequence). This CDR3 spans 13 amino acids. Here the CDR3 reads CASSSNSNQPQHF. Here the CDR3 DNA reads TGTGCCAGCAGTTCCAACTCTAATCAGCCCCAGCATTTT.

This chain uses TRBV2 with TRBJ2-7; D might be TRBD1 (6 bases). Trimming pared 6 bases from V and 4 bases from J, leaving 13 bases between. The V gene's germline CDR1 is SNHLY and CDR2 FYNNEI. The CDR3 is made up of 13 amino acids. CDR3 region: CASRGWTAYEQYF. DNA for the CDR3: TGTGCCAGCAGGGGTTGGACAGCGTACGAGCAGTACTTC.

CDR3 in DNA: TGCGCCAGCAGTGCAAGGGGCCCCGGGGAGCTGTTTTTT. It is translated as CASSARGPGELFF. V gene TRBV10-1 combines with J gene TRBJ2-2, with D maybe TRBD1 (5 bases). This CDR3 is 13 amino acids long. Germline assignment: CDR1 WNHNN and CDR2 SYGVQD (reference sequence). Trimming left V 4 bases short and J 6 bases short, with 9 bases between.